The present entry profiles one T cell receptor beta chain with its context. No antigen is known for it. Sequencing was performed with immunoSEQ multiplex PCR; in TCRdb, only in-frame clones are kept and a portion is missing. This sample carries roughly 2.4 million clones, roughly 95% of them seen once, and the ten largest clones take less than 0.15%. V was clipped by 0 bases and J by 1 base, with 10 bases between them. The CDR3 is 15 amino acids. CDR1 and CDR2 from the germline V gene are SGDLS and YYNGEE. This sample stems from a study of shared clonotypes between healthy human individuals. Study outcomes and limitations: When compared with the clonotypes that were shared by all four sorted-subset donors, the non-shared clonotypes turned out to have lower generation probabilities. Clonotype sharing across a few donors was observed for around 5.1% of naive CD4 clonotypes.

The clonotype originates from a man between 18 and 35 years old in good health. This chain connects TRBV9 to TRBJ1-1, with no clear D. The sample comprised naive CD4+ T cells sorted from blood. The subset denotes: CD45RA+ positively selected. The CDR3 sequence is CASSVVGGQNTEAFF. CDR3 nucleotides: TGTGCCAGCAGCGTAGTTGGTGGCCAGAACACTGAAGCTTTCTTT.